This section outlines one T cell receptor beta chain sequence together with its context. The junction and the germline gene differ at one end; a read error may be behind it. TCRdb's copy holds only in-frame clones and misses some; the assay was immunoSEQ multiplex PCR. The table has around 2,000,000 clones, 85% to 95% seen once. The germline V gene has CDR1 MNHEY and CDR2 SMNVEV (reference sequence). The CDR3 runs to 17 residues. The data originate from a study of shared clonotypes between healthy human individuals. Positive CCR7 selection of CD45RO-negative cells yielded the naive CD8 cells, and terminally differentiated effector memory CD45RA+ cells were excluded.

The origin of this receptor is a man between 18 and 35 years old in good health. The sequencing input was naive CD8+ T cells sorted from blood. This chain joins TRBV27 and TRBJ2-7; 11 positions match TRBD2. CDR3 nucleotide sequence: TGTGCCAGCAGTCCCCTTACTAGCGGGGGTCCGCCCTACAAGCAGTACTTC. Protein product: CASSPLTSGGPPYKQYF.